This T cell receptor beta chain was sequenced in a study of blood T cell repertoires in COVID-19. Looking at the study overall: Samples representing acute and convalescent COVID-19 were sourced from the United States, Italy and Spain. PBMCs, B-cell-depleted T cells, or T cells were the source of the cDNA or gDNA that made up the material.

As processed by the authors: The authors estimated nucleated cell counts from reference gene primer amplification. Data came from immunoSEQ multiplex PCR; TCRdb stores just in-frame clones and leaves some out. That table furnishes V, J and clone size, whereas the DNA furnished D and trimming. The table has about 410,000 clones, around 86% seen once; the top ten hold under 1.5%. Per germline, CDR1 SGHRS and CDR2 YFSETQ. CDR3 size: 17 residues. Trimming took 3 bases from V and 4 from J, leaving 22 bases between them. This clonotype was obtained from a woman between 25 and 40 years old with active or convalescent COVID-19. The rearrangement joins TRBV5-1 to TRBJ1-1; D remains unclear. Material: peripheral blood. The chain's CDR3 is CASSWRFIRSFGTEAFF. Here the CDR3 DNA reads TGCGCCAGCAGCTGGAGGTTTATTAGGAGTTTCGGCACTGAAGCTTTCTTT.